The rows below give T cell receptor beta chains drawn from one sample of a study of blood T cell repertoires in COVID-19. Sequencing was performed with immunoSEQ multiplex PCR; in TCRdb, only in-frame clones are kept and a portion is missing. In the table there are more than 110,000 clones, about nine tenths of which are singletons. Sequencing was done on a sample of peripheral blood. The source of these receptors is a woman older than 75 with acute or convalescent COVID-19. CDR3s include the opening cysteine and the closing phenylalanine or tryptophan. D genes are given only for firm matches. The size entry is marked missing in some rows and otherwise reads once, few, many or a size class.

CDR3 protein,CDR3 DNA,D gene,J gene,V gene,clone size
CSVETAEPYNEQFF,TGCAGCGTAGAAACAGCGGAGCCCTACAATGAGCAGTTCTTC,.,TRBJ2-1,TRBV29-1,.
CSASRMGSGVPGDAQYF,TGCAGTGCTAGTAGGATGGGTAGCGGGGTGCCGGGGGATGCGCAGTATTTT,TRBD2,TRBJ2-3,TRBV20-1,.
CASSLGDRVDEQYF,TGTGCCAGCAGCTTGGGGGACAGGGTTGACGAGCAGTACTTC,TRBD1,TRBJ2-7,TRBV5-4,.
CASRLMEVMNTEAFF,TGTGCCAGTAGATTGATGGAGGTTATGAACACTGAAGCTTTCTTT,.,TRBJ1-1,TRBV19,.
CASSTSSGANVLTF,TGTGCCAGCAGTACTAGCTCTGGGGCCAACGTCCTGACTTTC,.,TRBJ2-6,TRBV27,once
CASSLPGQPGTEAFF,TGTGCCAGCAGCTTGCCGGGACAGCCGGGCACTGAAGCTTTCTTT,TRBD1,TRBJ1-1,TRBV4-2,.
CASSQGGGDSNQPQHF,TGTGCCAGCAGCCAAGGGGGAGGGGATAGCAATCAGCCCCAGCATTTT,.,TRBJ1-5,TRBV3-1/TRBV3-2,.
CASSLVVSGANVLTF,TGCGCCAGCAGCTTGGTAGTTTCTGGGGCCAACGTCCTGACTTTC,.,TRBJ2-6,TRBV5-1,.
CASSTRTSGGAGSYNEQFF,TGTGCCAGTAGTACCCGCACTAGCGGGGGGGCTGGGTCCTACAATGAGCAGTTCTTC,TRBD2,TRBJ2-1,TRBV19,.
CASARGEMTSAPQHF,TGTGCTAGTGCGCGGGGGGAGATGACCAGTGCGCCCCAGCATTTT,.,TRBJ1-5,TRBV12-5,.
CASSPVTGGRYEQFF,TGTGCCAGCTCACCGGTGACAGGGGGCCGGTATGAGCAGTTCTTC,TRBD1,TRBJ2-1,TRBV18,.
CSVEGQGVGYGYTF,TGCAGCGTTGAAGGACAAGGGGTTGGCTATGGCTACACCTTC,.,TRBJ1-2,TRBV29-1,once
CASSSTRDNLGGYTF,TGTGCCAGCAGTTCGACCCGGGACAACCTAGGGGGCTACACCTTC,.,TRBJ1-2,TRBV6-5,.
CASSLSLGTGGQETQYF,TGCGCCAGCAGCTTGTCTCTAGGGACAGGGGGCCAAGAGACCCAGTACTTC,TRBD1,TRBJ2-5,TRBV5-1,.
CAWSVPRSSSGNTIYF,TGTGCCTGGAGTGTACCCCGATCGAGCTCTGGAAACACCATATATTTT,.,TRBJ1-3,TRBV30,.
CASSSIVGGVSGANVLTF,TGCGCCAGCAGCTCCATTGTCGGGGGGGTCTCTGGGGCCAACGTCCTGACTTTC,TRBD2,TRBJ2-6,TRBV5-1,.
CASSSFTDTQYF,TGCGCCAGCAGCTCCTTCACAGATACGCAGTATTTT,.,TRBJ2-3,TRBV5-1,.
CASSLARDTYTEAFF,TGTGCCAGCAGCTTAGCGCGTGACACCTACACTGAAGCTTTCTTT,.,TRBJ1-1,TRBV7-2,once
CASSLVSGNSPLHF,TGTGCCAGCAGCTTAGTGTCAGGAAATTCACCCCTCCACTTT,.,TRBJ1-6,TRBV7-8,.
CASSSQGIGYTF,TGTGCCAGCAGCTCACAGGGGATTGGCTACACCTTC,TRBD1,TRBJ1-2,TRBV7-9,.
CASPTNRGIPQHF,TGTGCCAGCCCTACGAACAGGGGGATCCCCCAGCATTTT,TRBD1,TRBJ1-5,TRBV19,.
CASSLMTGGINNYGYTF,TGTGCCAGCAGCTTAATGACAGGGGGCATAAATAACTATGGCTACACCTTC,TRBD1,TRBJ1-2,TRBV13,few
CASSLGQGSYNEQFF,TGTGCCAGCAGCCTAGGACAGGGTTCCTACAATGAGCAGTTCTTC,TRBD1,TRBJ2-1,TRBV7-9,.
CASGRTEETQYF,TGTGCTAGTGGCCGGACAGAAGAGACCCAGTACTTC,.,TRBJ2-5,TRBV12-5,.
CASSPTVPSTDTQYF,TGTGCCAGCAGTCCCACAGTGCCTAGCACAGATACGCAGTATTTT,.,TRBJ2-3,TRBV6-2/TRBV6-3,.
CASSPGGARVPYEQYF,TGTGCCAGCTCCCCGGGAGGGGCCCGGGTCCCCTACGAGCAGTACTTC,TRBD2,TRBJ2-7,TRBV18,.
CASSLGLKGNTIYF,TGTGCCAGCAGCCTGGGACTAAAAGGAAACACCATATATTTT,.,TRBJ1-3,TRBV11-1,.
CASSVQDRALYGYTF,TGTGCCAGCAGCGTACAGGACAGAGCCCTTTATGGCTACACCTTC,.,TRBJ1-2,TRBV9,.
CASSMTGRQETQYF,TGTGCCAGCAGCATGACAGGGCGACAAGAGACCCAGTACTTC,TRBD1,TRBJ2-5,TRBV5-4,.
CARSSTPDRGRREKLFF,TGTGCCAGAAGCTCTACGCCCGACAGGGGCAGGCGTGAAAAACTGTTTTTT,TRBD1,TRBJ1-4,TRBV5-3,.
CASSQEQDRVSAYGYTF,TGTGCCAGCAGCCAAGAACAGGACAGGGTCAGCGCCTATGGCTACACCTTC,TRBD1,TRBJ1-2,TRBV3-1/TRBV3-2,.
CASSIGMRTGYTF,TGTGCCAGTAGTATAGGCATGAGAACTGGCTACACCTTC,.,TRBJ1-2,TRBV19,few
CASSISFGKSNEKLFF,TGTGCCAGTAGTATTTCTTTCGGGAAGTCTAATGAAAAACTGTTTTTT,.,TRBJ1-4,TRBV19,.
CASRPAGSHHQPQHF,TGTGCCAGCAGACCGGCAGGGTCCCATCATCAGCCCCAGCATTTT,.,TRBJ1-5,TRBV5-8,once
CASSSRGDYNEQFF,TGTGCCAGCAGCTCCAGGGGAGATTACAATGAGCAGTTCTTC,.,TRBJ2-1,TRBV7-9,.
CAWKRPGVAEKLFF,TGTGCCTGGAAACGACCGGGGGTTGCTGAAAAACTGTTTTTT,.,TRBJ1-4,TRBV30,.
CASSQQGTVNEKLFF,TGTGCCAGCAGTCAGCAGGGGACAGTAAATGAAAAACTGTTTTTT,TRBD1,TRBJ1-4,TRBV28,.
CASSEGWGQFEQYF,TGTGCCAGCAGTGAAGGATGGGGGCAGTTCGAGCAGTACTTC,.,TRBJ2-7,TRBV6-1,once
CASSGGQGVSETQYF,TGCGCCAGCAGCGGGGGACAGGGGGTATCAGAGACCCAGTACTTC,TRBD1,TRBJ2-5,TRBV5-1,once
CASSLGQGGDGNQPQHF,TGTGCCAGCAGCCTCGGACAGGGCGGGGATGGCAATCAGCCCCAGCATTTT,TRBD1,TRBJ1-5,TRBV7-9,.
CASSLRTGRGGEQYF,TGCGCCAGCAGCCTCCGGACAGGGAGGGGAGGCGAGCAGTACTTC,.,TRBJ2-7,TRBV4-1,.
CASRTGTSTEAFF,TGTGCCAGCCGTACAGGGACCAGCACTGAAGCTTTCTTT,.,TRBJ1-1,TRBV2,.
CASSYSRYYGYTF,TGTGCCAGCAGTTACAGTCGGTACTATGGCTACACCTTC,.,TRBJ1-2,TRBV6-5,.
CASTQTGAIYGYTF,TGTGCCAGCACCCAGACAGGGGCCATCTATGGCTACACCTTC,TRBD1,TRBJ1-2,TRBV9,.
CASSEAAGGIETEAFF,TGTGCCAGCAGTGAAGCGGCAGGGGGGATAGAAACTGAAGCTTTCTTT,TRBD1,TRBJ1-1,TRBV6-1,.
CASVRAQNEKLFF,TGTGCCTCCGTCAGGGCACAGAATGAAAAACTGTTTTTT,.,TRBJ1-4,TRBV2,.
CASSRQQGFGNTEAFF,TGCGCCAGCAGCCGCCAACAGGGGTTCGGGAACACTGAAGCTTTCTTT,TRBD1,TRBJ1-1,TRBV4-3,.